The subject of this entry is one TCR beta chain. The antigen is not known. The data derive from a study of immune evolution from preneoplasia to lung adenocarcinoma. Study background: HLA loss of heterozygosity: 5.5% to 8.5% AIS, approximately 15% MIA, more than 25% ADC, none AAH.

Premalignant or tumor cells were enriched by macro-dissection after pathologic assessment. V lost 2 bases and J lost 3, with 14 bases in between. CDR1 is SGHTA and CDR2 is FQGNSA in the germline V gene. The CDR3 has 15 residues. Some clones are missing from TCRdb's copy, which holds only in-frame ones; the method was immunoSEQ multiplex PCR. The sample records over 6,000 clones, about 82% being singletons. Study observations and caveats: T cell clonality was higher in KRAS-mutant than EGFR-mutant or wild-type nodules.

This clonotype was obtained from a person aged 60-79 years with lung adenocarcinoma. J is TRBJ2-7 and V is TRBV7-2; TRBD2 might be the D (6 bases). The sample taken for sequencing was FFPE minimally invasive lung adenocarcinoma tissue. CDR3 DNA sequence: TGTGCCAGCAGCTTATGGGGGGTAGGATACTACGAGCAGTACTTC. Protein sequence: CASSLWGVGYYEQYF.